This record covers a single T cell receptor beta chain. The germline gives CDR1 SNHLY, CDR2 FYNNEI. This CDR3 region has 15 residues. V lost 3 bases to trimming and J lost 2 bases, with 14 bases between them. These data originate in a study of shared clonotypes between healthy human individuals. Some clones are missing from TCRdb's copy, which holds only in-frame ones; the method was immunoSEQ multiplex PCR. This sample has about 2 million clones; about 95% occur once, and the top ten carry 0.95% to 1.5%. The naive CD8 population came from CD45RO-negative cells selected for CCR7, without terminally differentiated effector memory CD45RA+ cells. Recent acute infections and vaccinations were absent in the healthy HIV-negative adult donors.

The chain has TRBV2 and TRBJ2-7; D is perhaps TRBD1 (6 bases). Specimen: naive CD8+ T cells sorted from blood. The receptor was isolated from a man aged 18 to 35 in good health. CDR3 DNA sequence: TGTGCCAGCAGTGAGTCTCCAGGGGATCCCTACGAGCAGTACTTC. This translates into CASSESPGDPYEQYF.